One sample yielded the 31 T cell receptor beta chains listed below, sequenced in a study of shared clonotypes between healthy human individuals. Some clones are missing from TCRdb's copy, which holds only in-frame ones; the method was immunoSEQ multiplex PCR. The sample includes 2 million to 2.5 million clones, 80% to 95% of them seen just once. The sequenced sample was naive CD4+ T cells from PBMCs. Stated subset: CD45RA+ positively selected. These receptors came from a man younger than 35 in good health. Some clones in this sample may be carry-over from other donors' samples.

This chain joins TRBV5-1 and TRBJ2-2; a possible D gene is TRBD1 (5 bases). The CDR3 loop spans 13 amino acids. The germline V gene has CDR1 SGHRS and CDR2 YFSETQ. Trimming pared 6 bases from V and 4 bases from J, leaving 10 bases between. The CDR3 spells CASKWGITGELFF. In DNA form, the CDR3 reads TGCGCCAGCAAATGGGGCATCACCGGGGAGCTGTTTTTT.

V gene TRBV15 combines with J gene TRBJ1-1, with a weak D call TRBD1 (5 bases). Deletions cut 1 base from V and 6 bases from J, with 9 bases between. The CDR3 spans 13 residues. From germline, CDR1 is LNHNV and CDR2 YYDKDF (reference sequence). CDR3 protein: CATSRGRGAEAFF. The CDR3 nucleotides read TGTGCCACCAGCAGAGGCCGGGGGGCTGAAGCTTTCTTT.

A note on this clone: The same CDR3 can be traced to other DNA sequences in this sample. V and J are TRBV7-3 and TRBJ2-3, with D hard to call. V lost 5 bases to trimming and J lost 0 bases, with 15 bases between them. The germline V gene encodes CDR1 SGHTA and CDR2 FQGTGA. This CDR3 has 16 residues. The CDR3 reads CASSPGLAPSTDTQYF. CDR3 coding DNA: TGTGCCAGCAGCCCTGGTTTGGCCCCTAGCACAGATACGCAGTATTTT. The variable domain in full, completed from reference TRBV7-3 and TRBJ2-3, reads GAGVSQTPSNKVTEKGKYVELRCDPISGHTALYWYRQSLGQGPEFLIYFQGTGAADDSGLPNDRFFAVRPEGSVSTLKIQRTERGDSAVYLCASSPGLAPSTDTQYFGPGTRLTVL.

Written as DNA, the CDR3 is TGTGCCAGCGGAGACAGGGGCTTATCCCAGGGCGACGAGCAGTACTTC. Amino acid sequence: CASGDRGLSQGDEQYF. The gene calls are TRBV6-6 and TRBJ2-7; 8 nucleotides line up with TRBD1. V lost 8 bases, J lost 5 bases, and 17 bases stayed unmatched. This CDR3 spans 16 amino acids. The V gene's germline CDR1 is MNHNY and CDR2 SVGAGI (reference sequence).

The J gene is TRBJ2-1, the V gene TRBV9, with a possible D match to TRBD2 (6 bases). V lost 3 bases and J lost 8, with 21 bases in between. The CDR3 sequence is 16 residues long. Germline V gene lookup returns CDR1 SGDLS and CDR2 YYNGEE. CDR3 protein: CASSARLEAAPDEQFF. DNA of the CDR3: TGTGCCAGCAGCGCTCGACTAGAAGCCGCTCCCGATGAGCAGTTCTTC.

The CDR3 nucleotides are TGTGCCTGGAGCGCTTATGAGGGTCGTCGACAGCCCCAGCATTTT. Protein: CAWSAYEGRRQPQHF. This chain connects TRBV30 to TRBJ1-5, with D uncertain. Trimming left V 3 bases short and J 7 bases short, with 19 bases between. Germline assignment: CDR1 GTSNPN and CDR2 SVGIG (reference sequence). The length of the CDR3 is 15 residues. The variable domain in full, completed from reference TRBV30 and TRBJ1-5, reads SQTIHQWPATLVQPVGSPLSLECTVEGTSNPNLYWYRQAAGRGLQLLFYSVGIGQISSEVPQNLSASRPQDRQFILSSKKLLLSDSGFYLCAWSAYEGRRQPQHFGDGTRLSIL.

For the CDR3, the DNA is TGTGCCAGCAGTTCTCTAGCGGGAGCTAACACCGGGGAGCTGTTTTTT. Its translation: CASSSLAGANTGELFF. The gene calls are TRBV28 and TRBJ2-2, with 10 bases that match TRBD2. Germline assignment: CDR1 MDHEN and CDR2 SYDVKM. Germline trimming cut 4 bases from V and 2 bases from J; bases unmatched to any gene: 4. This CDR3 has 16 amino acids. Using reference TRBV28 and TRBJ2-2 for the parts outside the CDR3, the full variable domain is DVKVTQSSRYLVKRTGEKVFLECVQDMDHENMFWYRQDPGLGLRLIYFSYDVKMKEKGDIPEGYSVSREKKERFSLILESASTNQTSMYLCASSSLAGANTGELFFGEGSRLTVL.

The J gene is TRBJ1-5, the V gene TRBV5-8, with no clear D. This CDR3 has 15 amino acids. Germline V gene sequence: CDR1 SGHTS, CDR2 YDEGEE. Trimming stripped 5 bases from V and 2 bases from J, with 14 bases between. The CDR3 sequence is CASRSLRGGNQPQHF. For the CDR3, the DNA is TGTGCCAGCAGGTCCTTACGGGGTGGCAATCAGCCCCAGCATTTT.

As for this clone: Other nucleotide sequences from this sample produce the same CDR3. The chain employs TRBV18 and TRBJ2-7, with a possible D match to TRBD2 (6 bases). The CDR3 loop spans 14 amino acids. Deletions cut 6 bases from V and 0 bases from J, with 12 bases between. Germline V gene lookup returns CDR1 KGHSH and CDR2 LQKENI. CDR3 coding DNA: TGTGCCAGCTCCCCCGGGACTTCCTCCTACGAGCAGTACTTC. The encoded protein is CASSPGTSSYEQYF.

Notes on this clone: This sample also contains other DNA sequences that code for the same CDR3. The DNA for the CDR3 is TGCGCCAGCAGCTTGCGGCAGGGCTCTGGAAACACCATATATTTT. Protein product: CASSLRQGSGNTIYF. This chain connects TRBV5-1 to TRBJ1-3, with D tentatively TRBD1 (5 bases). The germline CDR1 and CDR2 sequences are SGHRS and YFSETQ. This CDR3 is built from 15 residues. V shed 1 base and J shed 0 bases, with 8 bases lying between them.

V is TRBV28 and J is TRBJ1-2; 8 nucleotides align to TRBD1. The CDR3 has 16 amino acids. The V gene's germline CDR1 is MDHEN and CDR2 SYDVKM. V gave up 6 bases and J gave up 4 bases; unmatched junction bases: 13. CDR3 sequence (DNA): TGTGCCAGCAGCTACTCTTGGCAGGGGGCTGGCTATGGCTACACCTTC. Its translation: CASSYSWQGAGYGYTF.

The CDR3 coding sequence is TGTGCCATCAGTGACGGATTGGCGCAGTATTTT. It yields the protein CAISDGLAQYF. The chain couples TRBV10-3 to TRBJ2-3; no firm D call. The CDR3 extends over 11 amino acids. Deletions cut 3 bases from V and 10 bases from J, with 8 bases between. CDR1 ENHRY and CDR2 SYGVKD come from the germline V gene.

V usage is TRBV7-7 and J usage is TRBJ2-1; 8 bases fit TRBD2. The ends lost 2 bases at V and 7 bases at J; junction bases unmatched: 10. There are 16 residues in the CDR3. CDR1 and CDR2 (germline): SSHAT, FNYEAQ (reference sequence). CDR3 residues: CASSLTLGREGNEQFF. CDR3 sequence (DNA): TGTGCCAGCAGCTTAACTCTCGGACGGGAGGGGAATGAGCAGTTCTTC.

V usage is TRBV28 and J usage is TRBJ2-3; D not certain. Germline values: CDR1 MDHEN, CDR2 SYDVKM. The ends were cut back, 4 bases at V and 2 bases at J, with 13 bases in the middle. The CDR3 runs 15 residues. CDR3 DNA: TGTGCCAGCAGTTCTGGCTCCGGGTACACAGATACGCAGTATTTT. Protein sequence: CASSSGSGYTDTQYF.

DNA for the CDR3: TGTGCCTGGGATGCCGGGAGCTACGAGCAGTACTTC. Translated, it gives CAWDAGSYEQYF. The rearrangement links TRBV30 to TRBJ2-7; D perhaps matches TRBD2 (6 bases). There are 12 residues in the CDR3. Germline assignment: CDR1 GTSNPN and CDR2 SVGIG (reference sequence). The V gene lost 5 bases and the J gene lost 3 bases, with 11 bases spanning the gap.

This sequence joins TRBV6-1 and TRBJ2-1; 10 bases fit TRBD2. This CDR3 is 20 amino acids long. Germline V lookup: CDR1 MNHNS, CDR2 SASEGT. Trimming at V came to 2 bases and at J to 2 bases, leaving 15 bases not matched to a gene. CDR3 sequence reads: CASSENPSGRAVVAYNEQFF. For the CDR3, the DNA is TGTGCCAGCAGTGAAAATCCCAGCGGGAGGGCCGTCGTAGCCTACAATGAGCAGTTCTTC.

V gene TRBV12-5 combines with J gene TRBJ1-1; D remains unclear. Germline CDR1 reads LGHNT; CDR2 reads FRNRAP. The CDR3 is 11 residues long. Trimming took off 1 base at V and 10 bases at J, with 7 bases between the two ends. The CDR3: CASGLEGSAFF. The DNA for the CDR3 is TGTGCTAGTGGTTTGGAGGGTTCAGCTTTCTTT.

V is TRBV28 and J is TRBJ2-7; TRBD2 might be the D (6 bases). Germline V lookup: CDR1 MDHEN, CDR2 SYDVKM. This CDR3 is 15 amino acids long. Trimming shortened V by 4 bases and J by 2 bases, and 15 bases separated the two germline ends. The CDR3 nucleotides read TGTGCCAGCAGTTACTCGGGGGAGAAAACCTACGAGCAGTACTTC. Its protein product is CASSYSGEKTYEQYF.

The chain combines TRBV7-2 with TRBJ2-3, with 7 positions matching TRBD1. V was clipped by 3 bases and J by 5 bases; unmatched bases: 11. Looked up from germline, CDR1 is SGHTA and CDR2 is FQGNSA. This CDR3 spans 16 amino acids. CDR3 nucleotide sequence: TGTGCCAGCAGCTTGCAGGGGGTAATTAACGGAGATACGCAGTATTTT. Translation: CASSLQGVINGDTQYF.

This clone came up a few times. The chain employs TRBV5-1 and TRBJ2-7; D may be TRBD2 (6 bases). Trimming left V 4 bases short and J 0 bases short, with 14 bases between. CDR3 length: 15 amino acids. Germline CDR1 and CDR2: SGHRS and YFSETQ. Written as DNA, the CDR3 is TGCGCCAGCAGCCCCTGGGGAGGCACCTCCTACGAGCAGTACTTC. This sequence encodes CASSPWGGTSYEQYF. Full variable domain (outside the CDR3, taken from reference TRBV5-1 and TRBJ2-7): KAGVTQTPRYLIKTRGQQVTLSCSPISGHRSVSWYQQTPGQGLQFLFEYFSETQRNKGNFPGRFSGRQFSNSRSEMNVSTLELGDSALYLCASSPWGGTSYEQYFGPGTRLTVT.

CDR3 residues: CASSFGTGTEAFF. CDR3 bases: TGTGCCAGCAGCTTCGGGACGGGCACTGAAGCTTTCTTT. The V and J genes are TRBV7-2 and TRBJ1-1; D is possibly TRBD1 (5 bases). The CDR3 is 13 residues long. Germline assignment: CDR1 SGHTA and CDR2 FQGNSA. V lost 3 bases and J 4 bases, leaving 9 bases between the germline ends.

The chain links TRBV6-9 to TRBJ2-4, with TRBD2 identical over 11 bases. The CDR3 is made up of 17 amino acids. CDR1 and CDR2 from the germline V gene are MNHGY and SVAAGI. The J segment lost 8 bases and the V segment lost 2 bases, leaving 11 bases of the junction unmatched. The CDR3 spells CASSYPETSGKSHIQYF. Here the CDR3 DNA reads TGTGCCAGCAGTTATCCTGAGACTAGCGGGAAATCTCACATTCAGTACTTC.

The chain employs TRBV5-1 and TRBJ2-3; TRBD1 matches 7 bases. The germline V gene has CDR1 SGHRS and CDR2 YFSETQ. CDR3 size: 14 residues. After removal of 7 bases from V and 0 bases from J, the junction contained 5 bases not matched to a gene. The CDR3 DNA reads as TGCGCCAGCGCCGACAGGGCGAGCACAGATACGCAGTATTTT. Amino acid sequence: CASADRASTDTQYF. The complete variable domain, with remaining parts taken from reference TRBV5-1 and TRBJ2-3, reads KAGVTQTPRYLIKTRGQQVTLSCSPISGHRSVSWYQQTPGQGLQFLFEYFSETQRNKGNFPGRFSGRQFSNSRSEMNVSTLELGDSALYLCASADRASTDTQYFGPGTRLTVL.

The V call is TRBV5-1, the J call TRBJ2-1; a possible D gene is TRBD1 (8 bases). V was pared by 5 bases and J by 7 bases, with 16 bases between. Germline CDR1 and CDR2: SGHRS and YFSETQ. There are 14 residues in the CDR3. The CDR3 nucleotides read TGCGCCAGCAGTTCGGACAGGGAGGGGAATGAGCAGTTCTTC. Amino acid sequence: CASSSDREGNEQFF. Complete variable domain (other parts from reference TRBV5-1 and TRBJ2-1): KAGVTQTPRYLIKTRGQQVTLSCSPISGHRSVSWYQQTPGQGLQFLFEYFSETQRNKGNFPGRFSGRQFSNSRSEMNVSTLELGDSALYLCASSSDREGNEQFFGPGTRLTVL.

V gene TRBV5-1 combines with J gene TRBJ2-7, with no clear D. The CDR3 has 15 amino acids. Trimming took 0 bases from V and 1 from J, leaving 11 bases between them. Germline lookup yields CDR1 SGHRS and CDR2 YFSETQ. This CDR3 reads CASSLALVGSYEQYF. CDR3 sequence (DNA): TGCGCCAGCAGCTTGGCCCTGGTAGGGTCCTACGAGCAGTACTTC.

J is TRBJ2-7 and V is TRBV15; 7 bases agree with TRBD2. V dropped 1 base and J dropped 0; count of bases not matched to a gene: 6. Per germline, CDR1 LNHNV and CDR2 YYDKDF (reference sequence). CDR3 length equals 16 residues. The CDR3 coding sequence is TGTGCCACCAGCAGAGTACTAGCGCAATTCTCCTACGAGCAGTACTTC. It is translated as CATSRVLAQFSYEQYF. Full variable domain (rest looked up from reference TRBV15 and TRBJ2-7): DAMVIQNPRYQVTQFGKPVTLSCSQTLNHNVMYWYQQKSSQAPKLLFHYYDKDFNNEADTPDNFQSRRPNTSFCFLDIRSPGLGDTAMYLCATSRVLAQFSYEQYFGPGTRLTVT.

V is TRBV28 and J is TRBJ2-3; D is perhaps TRBD2 (5 bases). Germline assignment: CDR1 MDHEN and CDR2 SYDVKM. The CDR3 sequence is 14 residues long. Trimming took 4 bases from V and 9 from J, leaving 17 bases between them. CDR3 in amino acids: CASSWVAIRATQYF. As DNA, the CDR3 is TGTGCCAGCAGTTGGGTAGCGATCCGGGCCACGCAGTATTTT. Drawing the rest from reference TRBV28 and TRBJ2-3, the complete variable domain is DVKVTQSSRYLVKRTGEKVFLECVQDMDHENMFWYRQDPGLGLRLIYFSYDVKMKEKGDIPEGYSVSREKKERFSLILESASTNQTSMYLCASSWVAIRATQYFGPGTRLTVL.

This chain links TRBV4-1 with TRBJ1-1, with 9 bases fitting TRBD1. The CDR3 spans 15 residues. J was trimmed by 1 base and V by 3 bases; bases with no gene match: 3. From germline, CDR1 is MGHRA and CDR2 YSYEKL. CDR3 DNA sequence: TGCGCCAGCAGCCACGGGGGACAGGGGAACACTGAAGCTTTCTTT. It translates to CASSHGGQGNTEAFF.

V and J are TRBV7-2 and TRBJ2-5; D call uncertain. The germline V and J ends were trimmed by 1 base and 1 base, with 10 bases remaining between them. CDR1 and CDR2 from the germline V gene are SGHTA and FQGNSA. This CDR3 is 15 amino acids long. The CDR3 sequence: CASSLVGLSQETQYF. CDR3 nucleotides: TGTGCCAGCAGCTTAGTTGGGCTTAGCCAAGAGACCCAGTACTTC.

The chain employs TRBV5-6 and TRBJ2-3; 8 bases fit TRBD2. The V and J ends lost 2 bases and 4 bases, in that order; junction bases with no gene match: 3. The germline gives CDR1 SGHDT, CDR2 YYEEEE. This CDR3 is 14 amino acids long. CDR3 in DNA: TGTGCCAGCAGCTTTCGGGGGGGCTCAGATACGCAGTATTTT. This translates into CASSFRGGSDTQYF.

This sequence joins TRBV29-1 and TRBJ2-3; TRBD2 might be the D (7 bases). CDR3 length: 14 amino acids. Germline CDR1 and CDR2: SQVTM and ANQGSEA. The V gene lost 7 bases and the J gene lost 4 bases, with 18 bases spanning the gap. CDR3 loop: CSARGAVAPDTQYF. CDR3 DNA: TGCAGCGCCCGGGGGGCGGTTGCGCCAGATACGCAGTATTTT.